The TCR beta chain described here comes from a study of shared clonotypes between healthy human individuals. Produced via immunoSEQ multiplex PCR; TCRdb's table is partial and in-frame only. Of about a million clones in the sample, around three quarters are singletons; the top ten hold approximately 1.5%. CDR1 LNHDA and CDR2 SQIVND come from the germline V gene (reference sequence). The germline V and J ends were trimmed by 3 bases and 0 bases, with 8 bases remaining between them. The length of the CDR3 is 14 residues. This clone was observed a few times. Its matching antigen is unknown. The study, taken as a whole, reports: Limited genetic and exposure-history diversity came from having few donors.

The origin of this receptor is a young man in good health. This chain uses TRBV19 with TRBJ1-1; D might be TRBD1 (5 bases). Sequencing was performed on memory CD4+ T cells sorted from blood. Subset meaning: CD45RA-negative fraction. The CDR3 DNA reads as TGTGCCAGTAGTATGGGGACTATGAACACTGAAGCTTTCTTT. Protein product: CASSMGTMNTEAFF.